The 27 T cell receptor beta chains given below trace back to one sample, sequenced in a study of cytomegalovirus exposure and HLA in healthy donors. Assay: immunoSEQ multiplex PCR; the TCRdb copy retains only in-frame clones and omits some. The repertoire holds over 120,000 clones, about 95% seen once, with around 1.9% in the top ten. The material sequenced was PBMCs. Every receptor here comes from a young man in good health and CMV-seropositive.

V is TRBV4-2 and J is TRBJ1-3, with 8 bases lining up with TRBD1. The CDR3 spans 15 residues. V lost 3 bases and J lost 2; bases outside the gene matches: 3. CDR1 is LGHNA, CDR2 YNFKEQ, per germline. The CDR3 nucleotides read TGTGCCAGCAGCCAGGAACAGGGGGCTGGAAACACCATATATTTT. Amino acid sequence: CASSQEQGAGNTIYF.

This chain connects TRBV28 to TRBJ1-2; D might be TRBD1 (6 bases). The ends were cut back, 5 bases at V and 7 bases at J, with 8 bases in the middle. This CDR3 is 11 amino acids long. Germline CDR1 and CDR2: MDHEN and SYDVKM. The CDR3 region is CASSRTVGYTF. The CDR3 bases are TGTGCCAGCAGTAGGACAGTTGGCTACACCTTC.

This clone was seen only a few times. The chain uses TRBV7-3 and TRBJ1-2, with 11 bases aligning to TRBD1. J gave up 3 bases and V 5 bases, and 2 bases lay outside the gene matches. Germline V gene lookup returns CDR1 SGHTA and CDR2 FQGTGA. The length of the CDR3 is 14 residues. The CDR3 DNA reads TGTGCCAGCAGCCCGGGACAGGGGGACTATGGCTACACCTTC. Its translation: CASSPGQGDYGYTF. Combining the CDR3 with reference TRBV7-3 and TRBJ1-2 gives the whole variable domain GAGVSQTPSNKVTEKGKYVELRCDPISGHTALYWYRQSLGQGPEFLIYFQGTGAADDSGLPNDRFFAVRPEGSVSTLKIQRTERGDSAVYLCASSPGQGDYGYTFGSGTRLTVV.

This sequence joins TRBV29-1 and TRBJ2-5; 10 bases agree with TRBD1. V shed 7 bases and J 4 bases; nucleotides not matched to a gene: 9. The CDR3 loop spans 14 amino acids. Germline-derived CDR1 and CDR2 are SQVTM and ANQGSEA. The CDR3 loop is CSADRGRGGETQYF. The CDR3 bases are TGCAGCGCTGACAGGGGGCGCGGTGGAGAGACCCAGTACTTC.

The J gene is TRBJ2-7, the V gene TRBV28, with a tentative D call TRBD2 (6 bases). Trimming shortened V by 7 bases and J by 0 bases, and 16 bases separated the two germline ends. Germline V CDR1 and CDR2: MDHEN, SYDVKM. This CDR3 is 15 amino acids long. CDR3 sequence: CASIRGMWGSYEQYF. DNA for the CDR3: TGTGCCAGCATTCGCGGGATGTGGGGCTCCTACGAGCAGTACTTC. The variable domain in full, completed from reference TRBV28 and TRBJ2-7, reads DVKVTQSSRYLVKRTGEKVFLECVQDMDHENMFWYRQDPGLGLRLIYFSYDVKMKEKGDIPEGYSVSREKKERFSLILESASTNQTSMYLCASIRGMWGSYEQYFGPGTRLTVT.

V gene TRBV14 combines with J gene TRBJ2-2; tentative D call: TRBD1 (5 bases). The V and J ends lost 1 base and 6 bases respectively, with 9 bases between them. The CDR3 totals 14 residues. In germline, CDR1 is SGHDN, CDR2 FVKESK. In nucleotides, the CDR3 is TGTGCCAGCAGCCAAGTGTTAGGGGCCGGGGAGCTGTTTTTT. Its protein is CASSQVLGAGELFF.

The rearrangement links TRBV5-1 to TRBJ2-2; 7 bases align to TRBD1. The CDR3 spans 15 residues. V shed 4 bases, J shed 6 bases, and the junction held 9 bases outside the gene matches. Germline loops: CDR1 SGHRS, CDR2 YFSETQ. The chain's CDR3 is CASSPARQGPGELFF. The DNA for the CDR3 is TGCGCCAGCAGCCCCGCGAGACAGGGACCCGGGGAGCTGTTTTTT.

The CDR3 reads CASSIVQAVTGGANVLTF. DNA of the CDR3: TGTGCCAGTAGTATAGTTCAGGCAGTCACAGGTGGGGCCAACGTCCTGACTTTC. The genes are TRBV19 and TRBJ2-6; perhaps TRBD1 as D (5 bases). V gave up 1 base and J gave up 3 bases, with 16 bases separating them. The CDR3 has 18 amino acids. The germline V gene has CDR1 LNHDA and CDR2 SQIVND (reference sequence).

The chain has TRBV27 and TRBJ1-3; D is unresolved. V shed 3 bases and J shed 4 bases, with 7 bases lying between them. The CDR3 covers 13 residues. Germline V gene sequence: CDR1 MNHEY, CDR2 SMNVEV (reference sequence). The CDR3 nucleotides read TGTGCCAGCAGTTTTAGCCTGGGAAACACCATATATTTT. Translated, it gives CASSFSLGNTIYF.

This chain connects TRBV6-5 to TRBJ1-1; 9 bases line up with TRBD1. Germline trimming cut 6 bases from V and 8 bases from J; bases unmatched to any gene: 10. The CDR3 is 14 amino acids. Looked up from germline, CDR1 is MNHEY and CDR2 is SVGAGI. CDR3 region: CASSRDRDGREAFF. CDR3 bases: TGTGCCAGCAGCCGGGACAGGGACGGTCGAGAAGCTTTCTTT.

This chain uses TRBV6-1 with TRBJ2-1, with 8 bases matching TRBD2. This CDR3 has 15 amino acids. Germline CDR1 is MNHNS and CDR2 is SASEGT. The V and J ends lost 4 bases and 0 bases, in that order; junction bases with no gene match: 2. The CDR3, as DNA: TGTGCCAGCAGTGTCCTAGCGGGCTCCTACAATGAGCAGTTCTTC. Its protein product is CASSVLAGSYNEQFF.

The chain is built from TRBV7-9 and TRBJ1-4; TRBD1 agrees at 8 bases. From germline, CDR1 is SEHNR and CDR2 FQNEAQ (reference sequence). The CDR3 is made up of 14 amino acids. V trimming: 2 bases; J trimming: 8 bases; junction bases outside the gene matches: 4. The CDR3 sequence is CASSLQGAKEKLFF. The CDR3 nucleotides read TGTGCCAGCAGCTTACAGGGGGCGAAAGAAAAACTGTTTTTT.

This clone was detected once. The CDR3 coding sequence is TGTGCCAGTAGTATAAGACTAGCGGGACCTTACGGTACGACCGGGGAGCTGTTTTTT. Protein sequence: CASSIRLAGPYGTTGELFF. V and J are TRBV19 and TRBJ2-2, with 11 nucleotides matching TRBD2. CDR3 size: 19 residues. J was trimmed by 5 bases and V by 2 bases; bases with no gene match: 13. Germline CDR1 and CDR2: LNHDA and SQIVND (reference sequence).

This clone was seen a single time. CDR3 sequence reads: CASSLERGRYGYTF. The CDR3 coding sequence is TGTGCCAGCAGCTTGGAGAGAGGGCGCTATGGCTACACCTTC. The V call is TRBV5-4, the J call TRBJ1-2; D ambiguous. The CDR3 length is 14 residues. Trimming removed 0 bases from V and 4 bases from J, with 10 bases in between. Germline-derived CDR1 and CDR2 are SGHNT and YYREEE (reference sequence).

The J gene is TRBJ1-2, the V gene TRBV28; possibly TRBD1 for D (6 bases). Deletions cut 9 bases from V and 4 bases from J, with 21 bases between. The V gene's germline CDR1 is MDHEN and CDR2 SYDVKM. This CDR3 has 15 amino acids. This CDR3 is CASQDQDRLLYGYTF. The CDR3, as DNA: TGTGCCAGTCAAGACCAGGACAGACTCCTCTATGGCTACACCTTC.

The gene calls are TRBV6-5 and TRBJ1-5; D is undetermined. Trimming shortened V by 6 bases and J by 7 bases, and 16 bases separated the two germline ends. CDR3 length: 14 amino acids. Germline values: CDR1 MNHEY, CDR2 SVGAGI. The CDR3, as DNA: TGTGCCAGCAGCCAACATGGAACTAGGCAGCCCCAGCATTTT. Translated, it gives CASSQHGTRQPQHF.

The rearrangement links TRBV19 to TRBJ1-2; 8 bases fit TRBD1. Germline values: CDR1 LNHDA, CDR2 SQIVND (reference sequence). CDR3 length: 15 amino acids. The junction had 8 bases not matched to a gene; V was cut back by 3 bases and J by 5 bases. CDR3 nucleotide sequence: TGTGCCAGTAGTATCGCGGACAGGGTAGCATATGGCTACACCTTC. It translates to CASSIADRVAYGYTF.

This chain uses TRBV11-2 with TRBJ1-2; D gene uncertain. Germline assignment: CDR1 SGHAT and CDR2 FQNNGV. The CDR3 consists of 18 residues. Trimming pared 1 base from V and 0 bases from J, leaving 18 bases between. In DNA, the CDR3 is TGTGCCAGCAGCTTAGTAGGAGGCAGCCATACAGCTAACTATGGCTACACCTTC. This gives the protein CASSLVGGSHTANYGYTF.

This clone was counted many times. This chain uses TRBV2 with TRBJ2-7; weak D call: TRBD1 (6 bases). CDR1 and CDR2 (germline): SNHLY, FYNNEI. V was pared by 8 bases and J by 1 base, with 15 bases between. The CDR3 spans 14 residues. The CDR3 DNA reads TGTGCCAGCCGTACCGGGACATCGTCCTACGAGCAGTACTTC. Amino acid sequence: CASRTGTSSYEQYF.

V usage is TRBV9 and J usage is TRBJ1-2; D is ambiguous. The CDR3 runs 16 residues. The V and J ends lost 0 bases and 2 bases respectively, with 14 bases between them. Germline lookup yields CDR1 SGDLS and CDR2 YYNGEE. For the CDR3, the DNA is TGTGCCAGCAGCGTAGCTGAGTTAAGTGAGAACTATGGCTACACCTTC. Translating gives CASSVAELSENYGYTF.

V gene TRBV5-1 combines with J gene TRBJ2-1, with 10 bases that match TRBD2. This CDR3 spans 16 amino acids. V shed 0 bases, J shed 6 bases, and the junction held 6 bases outside the gene matches. Germline-derived CDR1 and CDR2 are SGHRS and YFSETQ. This chain's CDR3 is CASSLGPSGSGNEQFF. The CDR3 bases are TGCGCCAGCAGCTTGGGTCCTAGCGGGAGTGGCAATGAGCAGTTCTTC.

J is TRBJ1-2 and V is TRBV6-1; D is perhaps TRBD1 (5 bases). The CDR3 is made up of 13 amino acids. Germline V gene lookup returns CDR1 MNHNS and CDR2 SASEGT. V gave up 7 bases and J gave up 0 bases, with 9 bases separating them. The CDR3 loop reads CASTGTSNYGYTF. CDR3 coding DNA: TGTGCCAGCACCGGGACTTCTAACTATGGCTACACCTTC.

The V call is TRBV28, the J call TRBJ1-2, with D possibly TRBD1 on 5 matching bases. V lost 5 bases, J lost 2 bases, and 12 bases lay in between. The germline V gene has CDR1 MDHEN and CDR2 SYDVKM. This CDR3 is 14 amino acids long. The DNA for the CDR3 is TGTGCCAGCAGTGGCCGACAGCGAAACTATGGCTACACCTTC. It specifies CASSGRQRNYGYTF.

This clone was counted a single time. The chain uses TRBV5-1 and TRBJ1-2; D uncertain. This CDR3 is 13 amino acids long. CDR1 SGHRS and CDR2 YFSETQ come from the germline V gene. With 0 bases removed from V and 6 bases from J, the gap between germline ends came to 9 bases. The CDR3 bases are TGCGCCAGCAGCTTGGGCCCCGAGAATGGCTACACCTTC. This encodes CASSLGPENGYTF.

V usage is TRBV9 and J usage is TRBJ1-2; 8 nucleotides line up with TRBD1. J lost 5 bases, V lost 7 bases, and 16 bases had no gene match. Germline lookup yields CDR1 SGDLS and CDR2 YYNGEE. The CDR3 length is 16 residues. CDR3 DNA: TGTGCCAGCGGCCGTTCGTCCCAGGGGGCGAGGTATGGCTACACCTTC. This gives the protein CASGRSSQGARYGYTF.

The V call is TRBV11-1, the J call TRBJ1-2; the D gene is possibly TRBD1 (6 bases). The CDR3 sequence is 13 residues long. In germline, CDR1 is SGHAT, CDR2 FQDESV (reference sequence). V was shortened by 2 bases and J by 5 bases, with 9 bases between the two germline ends. This CDR3 reads CASSLPGVYGYTF. The CDR3, as DNA: TGTGCCAGCAGCTTACCAGGGGTGTATGGCTACACCTTC.

This chain links TRBV19 with TRBJ2-5; TRBD2 aligns across 13 bases. Germline values: CDR1 LNHDA, CDR2 SQIVND (reference sequence). The CDR3 loop spans 15 amino acids. V shed 4 bases, J shed 2 bases, and the junction held 1 base outside the gene matches. CDR3 sequence reads: CASSKGLAGQETQYF. CDR3 DNA sequence: TGTGCCAGTAGTAAGGGACTAGCGGGACAAGAGACCCAGTACTTC.